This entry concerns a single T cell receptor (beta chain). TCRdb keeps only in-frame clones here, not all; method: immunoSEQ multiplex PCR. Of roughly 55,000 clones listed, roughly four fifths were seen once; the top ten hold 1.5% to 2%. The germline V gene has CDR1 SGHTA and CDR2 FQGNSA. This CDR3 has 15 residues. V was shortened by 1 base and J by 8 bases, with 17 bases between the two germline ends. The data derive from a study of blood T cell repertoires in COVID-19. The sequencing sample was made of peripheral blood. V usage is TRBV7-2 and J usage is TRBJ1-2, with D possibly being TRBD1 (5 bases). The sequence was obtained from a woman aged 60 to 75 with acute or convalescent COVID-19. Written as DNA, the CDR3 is TGTGCCAGCAGCTTAGAGGGGTCGGGTTTGGGAGGCTACACCTTC. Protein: CASSLEGSGLGGYTF.